Listed below are T cell receptor beta chains from one sample, sequenced in a study of blood T cell repertoires in COVID-19. Sequencing was performed with immunoSEQ multiplex PCR; in TCRdb, only in-frame clones are kept and a portion is missing. The sample shows under 200,000 clones, approximately 81% of them seen only once. Sequenced sample: PBMCs or T cells enriched from blood (not recorded which). The receptors originated from a man aged 60-69 years who had recovered from COVID-19. The CDR3 runs from the conserved cysteine through the conserved F or W.

>TRBJ2-7|TRBV28
CATDASGNLVEQYF
>TRBJ1-6|TRBV12-3/TRBV12-4
CASSFRNSPLHF
>TRBJ1-2|TRBV5-1
CASSLGQVETFF
>TRBJ1-2|TRBV28
CASAEGTDYGYTF
>TRBJ1-1|TRBV3-1/TRBV3-2
CASSPLLGQGDTEAFF
>TRBJ2-2|TRBV7-2
CASSLAVMGRGTGVRTGELFF
>TRBJ1-5|TRBV27
CASSPYGYSNQPQHF
>TRBJ2-2|TRBV9
CASSDGPNTGELFF
>TRBJ2-1|TRBV2
CASSGIASEQFF
>TRBJ1-2|TRBV3-1/TRBV3-2
CASSDNRGNYGYTF
>TRBJ1-1|TRBV12-3/TRBV12-4
CASSFGQATEAFF
>TRBJ2-7|TRBV28
CASSPPEGGPYEQYF
>TRBJ2-2|TRBV7-9
CASSLLQGKNTGELFF
>TRBJ2-5|TRBV19
CASSISTGLQETQYF
>TRBJ2-2|TRBV9
CASSGRQAGELFF
>TRBJ1-2|TRBV18
CASSSRTGTAGYTF
>TRBJ2-3|TRBV6-5
CASIGTSGYTDTQYF
>TRBJ2-3|TRBV2
CASSEDITDTQYF